These T cell receptor beta chains were read from a single sample in a study of T cells after yellow fever vaccination. One entry per CDR3 protein, called by TCRdb with MiXCR from the 5' RACE reads. In the table there are some 600,000 distinct CDR3 sequences, approximately 16% of which are singletons. The starting material was PBMCs, obtained about 5 days after the first yellow fever vaccination. These TCRs come from a man between 18 and 35 years old who received the YFV17D yellow fever vaccine. The CDR3 runs from the conserved cysteine through the conserved F or W. The order of the fields is V gene, clone size, D gene, J gene, CDR3 protein, CDR3 DNA. D genes are given only for firm matches. Clone size appears in some rows only: once, few, many, or a class for an expanded clone.

TRBV29-1	-	TRBD2	TRBJ2-5	CSANLAGETQYF	TGCAGCGCCAACCTAGCGGGGGAGACCCAGTACTTC
TRBV5-1	-	-	TRBJ1-1	CASRGGDTEAFF	TGCGCCAGCAGGGGAGGGGACACTGAAGCTTTCTTT
TRBV5-5	-	TRBD1	TRBJ1-4	CASRKTGGVEKLFF	TGTGCCAGCAGGAAGACAGGGGGCGTGGAAAAACTGTTTTTT
TRBV12-3/TRBV12-4	-	TRBD1	TRBJ2-3	CASSPIQGIDTQYF	TGTGCCAGCAGCCCAATACAGGGGATCGATACGCAGTATTTT
TRBV5-1	-	-	TRBJ2-7	CASSPRPAAAREQYF	TGCGCCAGCAGCCCCCGACCCGCGGCAGCTCGCGAGCAGTACTTC
TRBV12-3/TRBV12-4	-	-	TRBJ1-2	CASSLGGAYGYTF	TGTGCCAGCAGCCTAGGGGGTGCCTATGGCTACACCTTC
TRBV5-4	many	-	TRBJ2-7	CASSPSPSDSYEQYF	TGTGCCAGCAGCCCCAGCCCAAGCGACAGTTACGAGCAGTACTTC
TRBV12-3/TRBV12-4	few	-	TRBJ2-7	CASGYDYFEEQYF	TGTGCCAGCGGCTACGACTACTTTGAGGAGCAGTACTTC
TRBV12-3/TRBV12-4	-	-	TRBJ1-5	CASSVIVDQPQHF	TGTGCCAGCAGTGTAATAGTAGATCAGCCCCAGCATTTT
TRBV5-1	few	-	TRBJ2-7	CASSPGPASYEQYF	TGCGCCAGCAGCCCCGGGCCGGCCTCCTACGAGCAGTACTTC
TRBV24-1	-	-	TRBJ2-5	CATSDRNMDARGENQETQYF	TGTGCCACCAGTGACAGGAATATGGACGCCCGAGGGGAGAACCAAGAGACCCAGTACTTC
TRBV29-1	-	TRBD1	TRBJ2-2	CSATRGTATGELFF	TGCAGCGCGACAAGAGGGACAGCCACCGGGGAGCTGTTTTTT
TRBV9	few	-	TRBJ2-7	CASSPGVRVYGSYEQYF	TGTGCCAGCAGCCCAGGCGTGCGGGTTTACGGCTCCTACGAGCAGTACTTC
TRBV6-5	-	-	TRBJ1-1	CASSYHTGSVVGTEAFF	TGTGCCAGCAGTTACCACACAGGGTCCGTGGTAGGCACTGAAGCTTTCTTT
TRBV5-1	-	-	TRBJ2-5	CASSLGASQETQYF	TGCGCCAGCAGCTTGGGTGCCTCCCAAGAGACCCAGTACTTC
TRBV27	-	TRBD2	TRBJ2-1	CASSLRIREENNEQFF	TGTGCCAGCAGTTTACGCATCCGGGAGGAAAACAATGAGCAGTTCTTC
TRBV10-3	few	TRBD1	TRBJ1-6	CAISETGASSPLHF	TGTGCCATCAGTGAGACAGGGGCGAGTTCACCCCTCCACTTT
TRBV5-1	few	TRBD1	TRBJ2-3	CASSLGVQGSTDTQYF	TGCGCCAGCAGCTTGGGAGTACAGGGGTCGACAGATACGCAGTATTTT
TRBV7-9	-	-	TRBJ1-1	CASSYQAGTEAFF	TGTGCCAGCAGCTACCAGGCGGGCACTGAAGCTTTCTTT
TRBV19	few	-	TRBJ2-6	CASSYLLSGANVLTF	TGTGCCAGTAGTTACCTGCTCTCTGGGGCCAACGTCCTGACTTTC
TRBV30	-	-	TRBJ1-5	CAWSAAGKGNQPQHF	TGTGCCTGGAGCGCAGCGGGGAAAGGCAATCAGCCCCAACATTTT
TRBV7-2	few	TRBD2	TRBJ2-3	CASSLAPSGNTDTQYF	TGTGCCAGCAGCTTAGCGCCTAGCGGGAACACAGATACGCAGTATTTT
TRBV5-1	-	-	TRBJ2-5	CASSLAERGTQYF	TGCGCCAGCAGCTTGGCGGAACGAGGGACCCAGTACTTC
TRBV27	-	-	TRBJ2-7	CASSLSMAGVSYEQYF	TGTGCCAGCAGTTTATCGATGGCAGGGGTGAGCTACGAGCAGTACTTC
TRBV21-1	many	-	TRBJ2-5	CASSKRTGQETQYF	TGTGCCAGCAGCAAGAGGACAGGACAAGAGACCCAGTACTTC
TRBV7-8	many	-	TRBJ2-1	CASSLRGSYNEQFF	TGTGCCAGCAGCTTAAGGGGCTCCTACAATGAGCAGTTCTTC
TRBV4-2	few	TRBD1	TRBJ1-6	CASSQARGTGFDSPLHF	TGTGCCAGCAGCCAAGCTCGGGGGACAGGGTTTGATTCACCCCTCCACTTT
TRBV12-3/TRBV12-4	few	TRBD1	TRBJ2-7	CASSLWGQGYEQYF	TGTGCCAGCAGTTTATGGGGACAGGGCTACGAGCAGTACTTC
TRBV29-1	few	-	TRBJ2-3	CSTRGSSTDTQYF	TGCAGCACCAGGGGTTCTAGCACAGATACGCAGTATTTT
TRBV10-3	few	TRBD1	TRBJ1-1	CAISPGGSRNTEAFF	TGTGCCATCAGCCCAGGGGGAAGTCGGAACACTGAAGCTTTCTTT
TRBV10-1	few	-	TRBJ1-1	CASSELQRGWAFF	TGCGCCAGCAGTGAGTTACAACGGGGGTGGGCTTTCTTT
TRBV5-5	few	-	TRBJ2-5	CASSLGFGWKETQYF	TGTGCCAGCAGCTTGGGGTTTGGGTGGAAAGAGACCCAGTACTTC
TRBV7-2	-	-	TRBJ2-3	CASSPTQFTQYF	TGTGCCAGCAGCCCAACGCAGTTTACGCAGTATTTT
TRBV15	-	-	TRBJ2-1	CATSRGPGLDEQFF	TGTGCCACCAGCAGAGGGCCGGGGTTGGATGAGCAGTTCTTC
TRBV5-1	few	-	TRBJ2-1	CASSSYRTVQQFF	TGCGCCAGCAGCTCGTACCGGACGGTACAGCAGTTCTTC
TRBV6-5	-	-	TRBJ1-6	CASSYSLVGSSYNSPLHF	TGTGCCAGCAGTTACTCCCTGGTAGGGAGCTCCTATAATTCACCCCTCCACTTT
TRBV29-1	few	-	TRBJ2-7	CSVEDPPYEQYF	TGCAGCGTTGAAGATCCTCCCTACGAGCAGTACTTC
TRBV20-1	-	-	TRBJ2-2	CSARAYSLSGTGELFF	TGCAGTGCTAGAGCGTACTCCCTAAGTGGCACCGGGGAGCTGTTTTTT
TRBV4-1	many	TRBD2	TRBJ2-1	CASSHGGVEFF	TGCGCCAGCAGCCATGGGGGGGTCGAGTTCTTC
TRBV7-2	-	-	TRBJ1-1	CASSLKGRDTEAFF	TGTGCCAGCAGCTTAAAGGGTAGAGACACTGAAGCTTTCTTT
TRBV2	-	-	TRBJ1-2	CASSAGIIGYTF	TGTGCCAGCAGTGCAGGGATCATCGGCTACACCTTC
TRBV6-2/TRBV6-3	few	-	TRBJ2-3	CASSYRTERDTQYF	TGTGCCAGCAGTTACCGGACAGAGCGGGATACGCAGTATTTT
TRBV20-1	many	TRBD2	TRBJ2-5	CSARELTSGQETQYF	TGCAGTGCTAGAGAGCTAACTAGCGGCCAAGAGACCCAGTACTTC
TRBV5-4	-	-	TRBJ1-2	CASSAVPGRLYGYTF	TGTGCCAGCAGCGCGGTCCCTGGACGGCTTTATGGCTACACCTTC
TRBV27	-	-	TRBJ2-1	CASGVYNEQFF	TGTGCCAGCGGGGTCTACAATGAGCAGTTCTTC
TRBV19	-	TRBD2	TRBJ2-7	CASKVGGGSYEQYF	TGTGCCAGTAAGGTTGGGGGGGGAAGCTACGAGCAGTACTTC
TRBV2	few	TRBD2	TRBJ2-1	CAGGRDYNEQFF	TGTGCCGGGGGGAGGGATTACAATGAGCAGTTCTTC
TRBV2	-	-	TRBJ1-6	CASSGRQFAPLHF	TGTGCCAGCAGTGGCCGACAGTTCGCACCCCTCCACTTT
TRBV5-1	once	-	TRBJ1-1	CASSPEVGAKAFF	TGCGCCAGCAGCCCGGAGGTGGGCGCAAAAGCTTTCTTT
TRBV20-1	-	TRBD2	TRBJ2-3	CSAERLAGSLRDTQYF	TGCAGTGCCGAAAGACTAGCGGGTTCCCTTCGGGATACGCAGTATTTT
TRBV13	few	TRBD1	TRBJ2-5	CASSFTGVETQYF	TGTGCCAGCAGCTTTACAGGGGTGGAGACCCAGTACTTC